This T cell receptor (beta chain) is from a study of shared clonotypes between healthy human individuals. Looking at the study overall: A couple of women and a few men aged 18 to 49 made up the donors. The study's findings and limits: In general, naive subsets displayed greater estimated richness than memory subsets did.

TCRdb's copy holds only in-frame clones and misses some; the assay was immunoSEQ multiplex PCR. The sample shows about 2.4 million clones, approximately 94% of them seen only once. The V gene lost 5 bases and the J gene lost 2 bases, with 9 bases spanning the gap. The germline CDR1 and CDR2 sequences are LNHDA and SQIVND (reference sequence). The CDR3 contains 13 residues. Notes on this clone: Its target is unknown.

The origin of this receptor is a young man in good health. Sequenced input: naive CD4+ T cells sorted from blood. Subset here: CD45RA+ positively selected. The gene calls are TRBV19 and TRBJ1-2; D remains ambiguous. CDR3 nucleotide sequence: TGTGCCAGTAGTTTAAGTCAGAACTATGGCTACACCTTC. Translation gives CASSLSQNYGYTF.